This T cell receptor beta chain was sequenced during a study of blood T cell repertoires in COVID-19. Study context: COVID-19 samples, acute and convalescent, were from the United States, Italy and Spain. Nucleic acid was either cDNA or gDNA, and it came from T cells, B-cell-depleted T cells, or PBMCs.

The CDR3 contains 16 residues. After removal of 5 bases from V and 5 bases from J, the junction contained 10 bases not matched to a gene. Germline V gives CDR1 SEHNR, CDR2 FQNEAQ (reference sequence). Study processing details: Reference gene primer amplification gave nucleated cell count estimates. The table came from immunoSEQ multiplex PCR; TCRdb's copy has only in-frame clones and leaves some out. V and J calls and clone size are those listed in that table; D and trimming were worked out from the DNA. The sample has some 180,000 clones, 60% to 85% seen once. The sequenced material came from peripheral blood. This sequence originates from a woman aged 45-60 years with active or convalescent COVID-19. This chain joins TRBV7-9 and TRBJ2-2, with 8 bases identical to TRBD2. CDR3 protein: CASSHGLAGRTGELFF. The CDR3 DNA follows: TGTGCCAGCAGCCATGGACTAGCTGGGAGAACCGGGGAGCTGTTTTTT.